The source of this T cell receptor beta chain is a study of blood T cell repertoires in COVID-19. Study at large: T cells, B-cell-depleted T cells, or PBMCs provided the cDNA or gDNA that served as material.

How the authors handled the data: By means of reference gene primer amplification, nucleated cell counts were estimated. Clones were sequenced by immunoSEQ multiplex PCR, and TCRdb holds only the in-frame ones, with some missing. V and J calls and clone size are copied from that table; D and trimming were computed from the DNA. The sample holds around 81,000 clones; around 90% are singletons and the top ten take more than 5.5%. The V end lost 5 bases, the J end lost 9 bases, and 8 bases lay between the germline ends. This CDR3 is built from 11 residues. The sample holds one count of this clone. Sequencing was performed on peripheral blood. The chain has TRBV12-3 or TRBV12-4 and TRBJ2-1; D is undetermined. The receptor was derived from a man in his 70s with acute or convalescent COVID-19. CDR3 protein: CASSELFEQFF. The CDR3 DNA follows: TGTGCCAGCAGTGAGCTGTTTGAGCAGTTCTTC.